This T cell receptor (beta chain) was obtained from a study of blood T cell repertoires in COVID-19. Study-level information: Nucleic acid was either cDNA or gDNA, and it came from T cells, B-cell-depleted T cells, or PBMCs.

In the original analysis: Quantification of nucleated cells was approximated via reference gene primer amplification. Sequenced by immunoSEQ multiplex PCR; TCRdb stores in-frame clones only, minus some. That table is the source of V, J and clone size, and D and trimming were worked out from the DNA. This table has nearly 250,000 clones, roughly 83% appearing once. Across about two dozen US areas, participants ranged in age from roughly 18 to 95 years. Only a few counts were recorded for this clone. V was trimmed by 5 bases and J by 5 bases, leaving 13 bases between them. Germline assignment: CDR1 SQVTM and CDR2 ANQGSEA. CDR3 length: 12 residues.

Sequenced: PBMCs or T cells enriched from blood (not recorded which). The chain is built from TRBV29-1 and TRBJ2-7; possible D gene TRBD1, 5 bases. This TCR was sampled from a woman in her fifties or sixties who had recovered from COVID-19. This CDR3 is CSVNKGADEQYF. The CDR3 bases are TGCAGCGTTAATAAAGGGGCCGACGAGCAGTACTTC.